This TCR beta chain was sequenced for a study of T cell responses to AZD1222 COVID-19 vaccine. This clone was seen once. The antigen is not known. Whole-study findings and limits: The span of vaccine-associated CD4 TCRs extended across spike, with dominance at 160-218 and 743-854. The study identified only six AZD1222 recipients as seropositive at baseline. It was only after the peak T cell response that any repertoires were sampled. Spike-specific TCR breadth and depth both grew after two AZD1222 doses.

Profiling relied on immunoSEQ multiplex PCR, and the TCRdb table lists in-frame clones only, not all of them. The table has tens of thousands of clones, around 86% seen once; the top ten hold about 19%. This TCR came from an adult in good health. The sequencing here drew on peripheral blood, taken on day 0 of AZD1222 vaccination.

CDR3 bases: TGTGCCAGCAGCCCAAGAATCAGGGGGGAAAATGGCTACACCTTC. It translates to CASSPRIRGENGYTF. V and J are TRBV9 and TRBJ1-2; 7 bases map to TRBD1. The V gene's germline CDR1 is SGDLS and CDR2 YYNGEE. The V gene end was trimmed by 4 bases and the J gene end by 6 bases; junction bases not matched to a gene: 12. The CDR3 is 15 amino acids.